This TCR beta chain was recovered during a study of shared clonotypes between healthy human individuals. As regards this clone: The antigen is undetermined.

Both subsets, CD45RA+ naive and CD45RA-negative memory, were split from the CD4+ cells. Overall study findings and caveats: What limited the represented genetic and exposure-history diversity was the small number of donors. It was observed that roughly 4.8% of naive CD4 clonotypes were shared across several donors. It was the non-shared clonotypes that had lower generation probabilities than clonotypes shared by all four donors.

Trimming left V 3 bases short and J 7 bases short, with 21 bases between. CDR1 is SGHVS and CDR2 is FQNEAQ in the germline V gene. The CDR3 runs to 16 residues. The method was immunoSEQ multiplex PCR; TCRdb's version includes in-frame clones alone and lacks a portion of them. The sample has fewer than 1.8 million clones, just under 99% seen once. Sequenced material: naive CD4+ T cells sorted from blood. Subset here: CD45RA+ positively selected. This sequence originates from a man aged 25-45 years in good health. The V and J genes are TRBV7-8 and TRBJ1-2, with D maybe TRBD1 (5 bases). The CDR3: CASSFAGDPPASGYTF. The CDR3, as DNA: TGTGCCAGCAGCTTCGCCGGGGACCCCCCCGCCTCTGGCTACACCTTC.